This T cell receptor (beta chain) was profiled in a study of cytomegalovirus exposure and HLA in healthy donors. Concerning this clone itself: The antigen is undetermined.

Study-wide results and caveats: Another analysis was done later, and it associated 16,951 TCR beta sequences with HLA alleles at 0.05 false discovery rate. The study labeled 170 or so TCR beta chains cytomegalovirus-associated. In a later analysis, DRB1 alleles had the most associated TCRs; HLA-C alleles the fewest.

PCR primers comprised 60 Vbeta and 13 Jbeta primers. Authors' data handling: Later reanalysis found 75 million to 100 million unique TCR beta chains, 10 million to 12 million of them shared. Some clones are missing from TCRdb's copy, which holds only in-frame ones; the method was immunoSEQ multiplex PCR. V and J calls and clone size are given by that table; D and trimming were obtained from the DNA. This table has about 76,000 clones, 70% to 85% appearing once. V was pared by 0 bases and J by 8 bases, with 10 bases of the junction left unmatched. The CDR3 consists of 17 residues. Germline CDR1 reads LGHNA; CDR2 reads YNFKEQ.

Sequences were obtained from PBMCs. The V call is TRBV4-2, the J call TRBJ2-1; TRBD1 matches at 10 bases. The TCR was taken from a man aged 30-40 years in good health and CMV-seronegative. The CDR3 loop reads CASSQEFSGQGHHEQFF. Written as DNA, the CDR3 is TGTGCCAGCAGCCAAGAATTCTCGGGACAGGGGCATCATGAGCAGTTCTTC.